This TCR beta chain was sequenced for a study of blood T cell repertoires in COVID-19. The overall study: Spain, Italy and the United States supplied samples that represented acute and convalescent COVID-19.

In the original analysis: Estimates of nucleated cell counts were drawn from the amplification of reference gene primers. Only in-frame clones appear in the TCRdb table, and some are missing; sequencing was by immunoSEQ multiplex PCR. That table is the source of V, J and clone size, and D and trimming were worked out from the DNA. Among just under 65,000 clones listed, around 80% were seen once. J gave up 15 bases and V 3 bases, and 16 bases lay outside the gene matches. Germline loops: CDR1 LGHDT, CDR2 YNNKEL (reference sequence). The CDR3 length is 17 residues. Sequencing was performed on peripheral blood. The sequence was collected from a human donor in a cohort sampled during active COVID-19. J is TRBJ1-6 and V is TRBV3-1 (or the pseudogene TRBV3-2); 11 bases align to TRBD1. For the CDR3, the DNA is TGTGCCAGCAGCCACCCCCCCGGGGACAGGGGGTTACTAAGCCTCCACTTT. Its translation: CASSHPPGDRGLLSLHF.